A single sample is the source of the 13 T cell receptor beta chains below, sequenced in a study of shared clonotypes between healthy human individuals. Clones were sequenced by immunoSEQ multiplex PCR, and TCRdb holds only the in-frame ones, with some missing. This sample yields roughly 700,000 clones, of which about 74% are seen a single time; approximately 1.6% belongs to the top ten. The sequencing sample was made of memory CD4+ T cells sorted from blood. Subset in this sample: CD45RA-negative fraction. Receptors were obtained from a woman under 40 in good health.

The chain joins TRBV19 to TRBJ2-3; possible D gene TRBD1, 5 bases. Germline CDR1 LNHDA, CDR2 SQIVND (reference sequence). The CDR3 is 15 residues long. V lost 5 bases, J lost 0 bases, and 12 bases lay in between. In DNA, the CDR3 is TGTGCCAGTAGTGGACAACCAACCAGCACAGATACGCAGTATTTT. It translates to CASSGQPTSTDTQYF.

On this clone: This CDR3 is also generated by other DNA sequences in the sample. The CDR3 coding sequence is TGTGCCAGTAGTATACAAGGGCTGAACACTGAAGCTTTCTTT. Its translation: CASSIQGLNTEAFF. The gene calls are TRBV19 and TRBJ1-1, with D unresolved. This CDR3 comprises 14 residues. Trimming stripped 2 bases from V and 0 bases from J, with 7 bases between. The germline V gene encodes CDR1 LNHDA and CDR2 SQIVND (reference sequence).

The chain recombines TRBV7-9 with TRBJ1-2; D is perhaps TRBD1 (6 bases). The CDR3 totals 15 residues. The germline CDR1 and CDR2 sequences are SEHNR and FQNEAQ (reference sequence). The V end lost 3 bases, the J end lost 0 bases, and 11 bases lay between the germline ends. The CDR3 DNA reads as TGTGCCAGCAGCTTTCGGACAGAAACTAACTATGGCTACACCTTC. This gives the protein CASSFRTETNYGYTF.

CDR3 loop: CASSSGGGFEQPQHF. Written as DNA, the CDR3 is TGTGCCAGCAGCTCCGGCGGGGGCTTTGAGCAGCCCCAGCATTTT. This chain joins TRBV27 and TRBJ1-5; the D gene is possibly TRBD1 (6 bases). The CDR3 is 15 residues long. Germline CDR1 MNHEY, CDR2 SMNVEV (reference sequence). The V and J ends lost 6 bases and 7 bases respectively, with 19 bases between them.

The count of this clone is one. The chain combines TRBV6-1 with TRBJ1-1; D uncertain. In germline, CDR1 is MNHNS, CDR2 SASEGT. The CDR3 contains 13 residues. The germline V and J ends were trimmed by 1 base and 5 bases, with 8 bases remaining between them. CDR3 nucleotide sequence: TGTGCCAGCAGTGAAGACAGAAAGACTGAAGCTTTCTTT. As protein: CASSEDRKTEAFF.

This chain links TRBV25-1 with TRBJ2-2; D possibly uses TRBD1 or TRBD2 (5 bases each). Germline V gene data show CDR1 as MGHDK and CDR2 as SYGVNS. This CDR3 region has 18 residues. Deletions cut 2 bases from V and 1 base from J, with 17 bases between. CDR3 DNA sequence: TGTGCCAGCAGTGAAAGTTGGGACGGGACGAAGAACACCGGGGAGCTGTTTTTT. Its protein product is CASSESWDGTKNTGELFF.

The chain uses TRBV5-4 and TRBJ1-1; no definite D call. The CDR3 loop spans 13 amino acids. Trimming removed 0 bases from V and 4 bases from J, with 7 bases in between. The germline V gene encodes CDR1 SGHNT and CDR2 YYREEE (reference sequence). The CDR3, as DNA: TGTGCCAGCAGCTTGGAGGGCTTCACTGAAGCTTTCTTT. It encodes CASSLEGFTEAFF.

The chain recombines TRBV15 with TRBJ1-1; D is undetermined. Germline V gene sequence: CDR1 LNHNV, CDR2 YYDKDF (reference sequence). V lost 0 bases and J 6 bases, leaving 8 bases between the germline ends. The CDR3 has 13 amino acids. The CDR3 DNA sequence: TGTGCCACCAGCAGAGATATCGGGCCTGAAGCTTTCTTT. It encodes CATSRDIGPEAFF.

Ten or more counts support this clone. Distinct nucleotide sequences in the sample also encode this CDR3. The chain employs TRBV10-3 and TRBJ2-3, with D uncertain. The CDR3 runs to 11 residues. In germline, CDR1 is ENHRY, CDR2 SYGVKD. V was trimmed by 8 bases and J by 0 bases, leaving 3 bases between them. The CDR3 loop reads CAIRSTDTQYF. CDR3 nucleotides: TGTGCCATCCGAAGCACAGATACGCAGTATTTT.

The V gene is TRBV9, the J gene TRBJ2-1; perhaps D is TRBD1 or TRBD2 (5 bases each). Trimming left V 0 bases short and J 6 bases short, with 7 bases between. Per the germline V gene, CDR1 is SGDLS and CDR2 is YYNGEE. CDR3 length: 13 amino acids. The CDR3 DNA sequence: TGTGCCAGCAGCGTAGCGAGGGGCAATGAGCAGTTCTTC. This encodes CASSVARGNEQFF. The full variable domain, with the rest looked up from reference TRBV9 and TRBJ2-1, is DSGVTQTPKHLITATGQRVTLRCSPRSGDLSVYWYQQSLDQGLQFLIQYYNGEERAKGNILERFSAQQFPDLHSELNLSSLELGDSALYFCASSVARGNEQFFGPGTRLTVL.

For the CDR3, the DNA is TGTGCCAGCAGTTCCCGGGACGGACTATCCTACGAGCAGTACTTC. Translating gives CASSSRDGLSYEQYF. This chain connects TRBV28 to TRBJ2-7; D is possibly TRBD2 (6 bases). The V end was cut by 4 bases, the J end by 1 base, with 14 bases between. The CDR3 spans 15 residues. The germline V gene has CDR1 MDHEN and CDR2 SYDVKM.

A few counts support this clone. V is TRBV5-4 and J is TRBJ2-2, with D perhaps matching TRBD2 (6 bases). The CDR3 length is 16 residues. Per the germline V gene, CDR1 is SGHNT and CDR2 is YYREEE (reference sequence). Trimming pared 2 bases from V and 1 base from J, leaving 12 bases between. DNA of the CDR3: TGTGCCAGCAGCTTTCTTGGGAGGATGAACACCGGGGAGCTGTTTTTT. Its protein product is CASSFLGRMNTGELFF. The variable domain in full, with the rest retrieved from reference TRBV5-4 and TRBJ2-2, is ETGVTQSPTHLIKTRGQQVTLRCSSQSGHNTVSWYQQALGQGPQFIFQYYREEENGRGNFPPRFSGLQFPNYSSELNVNALELDDSALYLCASSFLGRMNTGELFFGEGSRLTVL.

The rearrangement links TRBV7-9 to TRBJ2-7, with 7 bases fitting TRBD2. The germline V gene encodes CDR1 SEHNR and CDR2 FQNEAQ (reference sequence). J lost 4 bases, V lost 5 bases, and 17 bases had no gene match. This CDR3 region has 17 residues. Here the CDR3 reads CASSVLIAGGRFYEQYF. DNA of the CDR3: TGTGCCAGCAGCGTCTTAATAGCGGGTGGAAGGTTTTACGAGCAGTACTTC.